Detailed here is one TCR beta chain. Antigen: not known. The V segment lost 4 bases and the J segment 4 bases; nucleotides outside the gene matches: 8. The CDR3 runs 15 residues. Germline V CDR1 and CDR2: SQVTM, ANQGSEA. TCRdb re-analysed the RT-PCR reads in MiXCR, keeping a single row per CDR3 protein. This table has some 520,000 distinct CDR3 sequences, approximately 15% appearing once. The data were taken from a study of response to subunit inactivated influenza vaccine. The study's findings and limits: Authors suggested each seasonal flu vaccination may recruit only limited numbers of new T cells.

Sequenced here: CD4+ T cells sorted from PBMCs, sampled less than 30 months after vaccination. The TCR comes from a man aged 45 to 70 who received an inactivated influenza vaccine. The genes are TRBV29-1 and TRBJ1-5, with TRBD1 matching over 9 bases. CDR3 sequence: CSVVYRGHGNQPQHF. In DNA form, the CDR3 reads TGCAGCGTTGTATACAGGGGGCATGGGAATCAGCCCCAGCATTTT.